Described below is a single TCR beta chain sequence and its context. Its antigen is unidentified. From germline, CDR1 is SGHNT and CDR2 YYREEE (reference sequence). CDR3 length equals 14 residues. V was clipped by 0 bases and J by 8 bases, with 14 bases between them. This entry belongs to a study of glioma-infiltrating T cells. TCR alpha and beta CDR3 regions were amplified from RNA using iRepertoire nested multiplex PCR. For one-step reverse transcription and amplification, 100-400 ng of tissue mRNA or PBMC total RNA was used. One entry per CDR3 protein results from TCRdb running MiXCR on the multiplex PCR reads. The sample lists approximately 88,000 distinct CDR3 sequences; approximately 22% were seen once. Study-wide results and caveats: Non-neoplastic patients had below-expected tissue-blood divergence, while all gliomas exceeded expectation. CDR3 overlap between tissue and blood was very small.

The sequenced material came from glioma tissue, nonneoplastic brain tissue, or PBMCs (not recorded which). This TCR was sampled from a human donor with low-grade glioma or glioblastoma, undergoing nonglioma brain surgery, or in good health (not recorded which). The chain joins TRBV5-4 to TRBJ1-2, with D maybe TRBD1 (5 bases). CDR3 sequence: CASSLDQGLGGYTF. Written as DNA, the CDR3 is TGTGCCAGCAGCTTGGATCAGGGTTTAGGGGGCTACACCTTC.